This is a list of T cell receptor beta chains from one sample in a study of shared clonotypes between healthy human individuals. Assay used: immunoSEQ multiplex PCR; TCRdb lists only in-frame clones, some missing. Here the sample spans about 2.1 million clones, roughly 95% being singletons. The sequenced sample was naive CD8+ T cells from PBMCs. These receptor sequences come from a man younger than 30 in good health. Some clones in this sample may be carry-over from other donors' samples. Both conserved end residues are part of each CDR3. A D gene is named only where the DNA matches it firmly. Clone size is given for some rows only: seen once, a few or many times, or a class if the clone is expanded.

CDR3 length	J gene	V gene	D gene	clone size	CDR3 protein	CDR3 DNA
19	TRBJ1-6	TRBV10-3	-	-	CAISELSPGAVSYNSPLHF	TGTGCCATCAGTGAGCTTAGTCCGGGAGCCGTCTCCTATAATTCACCCCTCCACTTT
14	TRBJ2-1	TRBV28	-	-	CASSLGTDNNEQFF	TGTGCCAGCAGTTTGGGGACGGACAACAATGAGCAGTTCTTC
15	TRBJ1-1	TRBV5-1	-	-	CASSAIRGANTEAFF	TGCGCCAGCAGCGCCATCCGGGGGGCGAACACTGAAGCTTTCTTT
13	TRBJ1-1	TRBV27	-	-	CASSWASNTEAFF	TGTGCCAGCAGTTGGGCCTCGAACACTGAAGCTTTCTTT
15	TRBJ2-1	TRBV10-2	-	-	CASRLRQSSYNEQFF	TGCGCCAGCAGACTACGTCAGAGCTCCTACAATGAGCAGTTCTTC
16	TRBJ1-1	TRBV15	-	-	CATSIPGSGSNTEAFF	TGTGCCACCAGCATACCAGGTTCAGGATCGAACACTGAAGCTTTCTTT
13	TRBJ1-5	TRBV28	-	-	CASNPGGYQPQHF	TGTGCCAGCAACCCCGGGGGGTATCAGCCCCAGCATTTT
13	TRBJ1-5	TRBV27	TRBD1	-	CASSLTGGQPQHF	TGTGCCAGCAGTTTAACAGGGGGTCAGCCCCAGCATTTT
15	TRBJ1-3	TRBV11-2	-	-	CASSSTGYSGNTIYF	TGTGCCAGCAGCTCGACAGGATACTCTGGAAACACCATATATTTT
14	TRBJ2-7	TRBV11-2	-	-	CASSLGGSRIEQYF	TGTGCCAGCAGCTTAGGTGGCAGCCGCATCGAGCAGTACTTC
17	TRBJ2-1	TRBV15	-	once	CATSRDRSAGRYNEQFF	TGTGCCACCAGCAGAGATCGGAGCGCGGGTCGCTACAATGAGCAGTTCTTC
15	TRBJ2-7	TRBV19	TRBD2	-	CASSLRLAGRYEQYF	TGTGCCAGTAGTTTAAGACTAGCGGGACGATACGAGCAGTACTTC
12	TRBJ2-7	TRBV7-9	-	-	CASSYGSYEQYF	TGTGCCAGCAGCTATGGCTCCTACGAGCAGTACTTC
15	TRBJ2-7	TRBV7-3	TRBD1	-	CASSYRPGQLNEQYF	TGTGCCAGCAGCTACAGACCGGGACAGTTAAACGAGCAGTACTTC
20	TRBJ2-1	TRBV9	-	-	CASSSTRDKEVPQTYNEQFF	TGTGCCAGCAGCTCAACTCGGGACAAGGAAGTCCCCCAAACTTACAATGAGCAGTTCTTC